These T cell receptor beta chains were read from a single sample in a study of T cell responses to AZD1222 COVID-19 vaccine. Produced via immunoSEQ multiplex PCR; TCRdb's table is partial and in-frame only. The sample has 90,000 to 120,000 clones; approximately 90% are singletons. Source: peripheral blood, taken on day 0 of AZD1222 vaccination. These receptors all come from an adult in good health. Both conserved end residues are part of each CDR3. The D gene is left open where the match is weak. Where a row states a size, it is once, few, many or the class of an expanded clone; other rows omit it.

TRBD2 | NA | TRBJ2-1 | TRBV19 | CASSDPRSGRSDEQFF | TGTGCCAGTAGTGATCCGAGGAGCGGGAGATCGGATGAGCAGTTCTTC
NA | NA | TRBJ1-3 | TRBV6-5 | CASSYSGVKGNTIYF | TGTGCCAGCAGTTACTCGGGGGTGAAGGGAAACACCATATATTTT
TRBD1 | NA | TRBJ1-3 | TRBV20-1 | CSASNRQGAPHAGNTIYF | TGCAGTGCTAGTAATCGACAGGGGGCACCCCACGCTGGAAACACCATATATTTT
NA | NA | TRBJ2-7 | TRBV19 | CASSRISSSYEQYF | TGTGCCAGTAGTAGGATATCCAGCTCCTACGAGCAGTACTTC
NA | once | TRBJ1-5 | TRBV19 | CASSIVGDSNQPQHF | TGTGCCAGTAGTATAGTCGGCGATAGCAATCAGCCCCAGCATTTT
NA | NA | TRBJ1-6 | TRBV7-2 | CASSLLRDTYSPLHF | TGTGCCAGCAGCTTACTCCGAGACACATATTCACCCCTCCACTTT
NA | NA | TRBJ1-5 | TRBV23-1 | CASSHPNQPQHF | TGCGCCAGCAGTCATCCCAATCAGCCCCAGCATTTT
NA | NA | TRBJ2-5 | TRBV7-2 | CASSLGGPGTQYF | TGTGCCAGCAGCCTTGGGGGGCCAGGAACCCAGTACTTC
NA | NA | TRBJ1-2 | TRBV7-2 | CASSGGRDVGYGYTF | TGTGCCAGCAGCGGGGGGCGCGACGTAGGCTATGGCTACACCTTC
NA | NA | TRBJ1-1 | TRBV19 | CASSIEGILGQAAGRGTEAFF | TGTGCCAGTAGTATAGAGGGGATCCTCGGGCAGGCCGCCGGGAGAGGCACTGAAGCTTTCTTT
NA | few | TRBJ1-1 | TRBV27 | CASNPIGTLNTEAFF | TGTGCCAGCAACCCGATTGGGACATTGAACACTGAAGCTTTCTTT
NA | NA | TRBJ1-6 | TRBV6-2/TRBV6-3 | CASSTTGYNSPLHF | TGTGCCAGCAGTACGACAGGATATAATTCACCCCTCCACTTT
TRBD1 | NA | TRBJ1-1 | TRBV11-2 | CASSLAQGIISGDFF | TGTGCCAGCAGCTTAGCACAGGGGATTATCTCGGGGGATTTCTTT
TRBD1 | NA | TRBJ1-1 | TRBV7-6 | CASSLGQGATEAFF | TGTGCCAGCAGCTTGGGACAGGGGGCGACTGAAGCTTTCTTT
NA | NA | TRBJ1-1 | TRBV6-5 | CASSLVRVTEAFF | TGTGCCAGCAGTTTAGTGAGGGTCACTGAAGCTTTCTTT
NA | NA | TRBJ2-2 | TRBV7-8 | CASRSDSRTTGELFF | TGTGCCAGCAGATCGGACAGTCGGACAACCGGGGAGCTGTTTTTT
NA | NA | TRBJ2-4 | TRBV15 | CATSRDGPGLLAKNIQYF | TGTGCCACCAGCAGAGATGGCCCGGGACTCCTAGCCAAAAACATTCAGTACTTC
TRBD1 | NA | TRBJ1-3 | TRBV6-5 | CASSLTGAGGNTIYF | TGTGCCAGCAGTTTGACAGGGGCGGGAGGAAACACCATATATTTT
NA | few | TRBJ2-1 | TRBV9 | CASSVGPLGLGEQFF | TGTGCCAGCAGCGTAGGCCCGTTGGGCCTAGGGGAGCAGTTCTTC
TRBD1 | NA | TRBJ1-5 | TRBV5-8 | CASSRGTGMDQPQHF | TGTGCCAGCAGTAGAGGGACAGGGATGGATCAGCCCCAGCATTTT
TRBD2 | NA | TRBJ2-1 | TRBV7-9 | CASSYLTGGPDEQFF | TGTGCCAGCAGCTACCTAACGGGGGGGCCTGATGAGCAGTTCTTC
NA | NA | TRBJ1-5 | TRBV6-2/TRBV6-3 | CASSYPSQPSNQPQHF | TGTGCCAGCAGTTACCCGTCCCAACCTAGCAATCAGCCCCAGCATTTT
TRBD1 | NA | TRBJ1-4 | TRBV30 | CAWSTGTGYEKLFF | TGTGCCTGGAGTACCGGGACAGGGTATGAAAAACTGTTTTTT
NA | NA | TRBJ2-1 | TRBV20-1 | CSAFSTARQFF | TGCAGTGCTTTTTCGACAGCCCGACAGTTCTTC
NA | once | TRBJ2-3 | TRBV29-1 | CSVGRPPDTQYF | TGCAGCGTCGGACGGCCCCCAGATACGCAGTATTTT
NA | NA | TRBJ1-5 | TRBV5-5 | CASSLYLHQFNQPQHF | TGTGCCAGCAGCTTGTATTTGCATCAGTTCAATCAGCCCCAGCATTTT
NA | NA | TRBJ2-5 | TRBV7-8 | CASSLGGRQGMLKETQYF | TGTGCCAGCAGCTTAGGGGGGAGGCAGGGAATGCTAAAAGAGACCCAGTACTTC
TRBD2 | NA | TRBJ2-3 | TRBV4-1 | CASSQPTSGRDTDTQYF | TGCGCCAGCAGCCAACCAACTAGCGGGAGAGACACAGATACGCAGTATTTT
NA | NA | TRBJ2-7 | TRBV28 | CASTPVGKYEQYF | TGTGCCAGCACCCCCGTAGGGAAGTACGAGCAGTACTTC
TRBD1 | NA | TRBJ1-1 | TRBV2 | CASGLTGGNEAFF | TGTGCCAGCGGCCTTACAGGGGGCAATGAAGCTTTCTTT